Below are 30 T cell receptor beta chains sequenced from a single sample in a study of T-cell memory formation after mild COVID-19. TCRdb reprocessed the 5' RACE reads via MiXCR and lists one record per CDR3 protein. The data contain 550,000 to 650,000 distinct CDR3 sequences, 15% to 20% of them singletons. Input material: PBMCs or a T cell subset sorted from them (not recorded which). These TCRs come from an adult woman who had mild COVID-19 (a few samples of this study predate the infection). Cell type and time point are not known.

This clonotype was seen a handful of times. Germline and junction disagree at one end, which may indicate a read error. The rearrangement joins TRBV7-7 to TRBJ2-5; 7 bases map to TRBD2. Germline CDR1 reads SSHAT; CDR2 reads FNYEAQ (reference sequence). The CDR3 length is 14 residues. CDR3 amino acids: CASSLQAGVETQYF. CDR3 sequence (DNA): TGTGCTAGCAGCTTACAGGCGGGAGTGGAGACCCAGTACTTC.

In this sample, this clonotype turned up a few times. The chain couples TRBV18 to TRBJ2-5; perhaps TRBD2 as D (6 bases). Trimming shortened V by 4 bases and J by 7 bases, and 22 bases separated the two germline ends. Germline CDR1 is KGHSH and CDR2 is LQKENI. The CDR3 has 16 amino acids. CDR3 loop: CASSLGLNGMDATQYF. The CDR3 bases are TGTGCCAGCTCACTTGGACTAAACGGGATGGACGCGACCCAGTACTTC. Full variable domain (rest looked up from reference TRBV18 and TRBJ2-5): NAGVMQNPRHLVRRRGQEARLRCSPMKGHSHVYWYRQLPEEGLKFMVYLQKENIIDESGMPKERFSAEFPKEGPSILRIQQVVRGDSAAYFCASSLGLNGMDATQYFGPGTRLLVL.

The V and J genes are TRBV7-9 and TRBJ2-1; D is undetermined. Trimming took 10 bases from V and 12 from J, leaving 13 bases between them. The CDR3 is made up of 10 amino acids. Germline assignment: CDR1 SEHNR and CDR2 FQNEAQ (reference sequence). CDR3 nucleotides: TGTGCCACCCGACCGTTCGTGCAGTTCTTC. This translates into CATRPFVQFF.

In this sample, this clonotype turned up a few times. The V call is TRBV5-1, the J call TRBJ2-4, with D possibly being TRBD2 (5 bases). Trimming pared 4 bases from V and 6 bases from J, leaving 11 bases between. Germline V gene lookup returns CDR1 SGHRS and CDR2 YFSETQ. The CDR3 is 13 amino acids. This CDR3 is CASSEGVRNIQYF. As DNA, the CDR3 is TGCGCCAGCAGCGAGGGCGTAAGAAACATTCAGTACTTC.

This clonotype was seen a few times. The chain couples TRBV11-2 to TRBJ2-1; 8 bases map to TRBD2. The CDR3 spans 17 residues. Germline V CDR1 and CDR2: SGHAT, FQNNGV. Germline trimming cut 0 bases from V and 3 bases from J; bases unmatched to any gene: 7. DNA of the CDR3: TGTGCCAGCAGCTTAGATTTTACTAGCGGAGACTACAATGAGCAGTTCTTC. Translation gives CASSLDFTSGDYNEQFF.

The chain carries TRBV7-3 and TRBJ2-3; D unresolved. The CDR3 consists of 15 residues. The V gene lost 5 bases and the J gene lost 6 bases, with 18 bases spanning the gap. Germline values: CDR1 SGHTA, CDR2 FQGTGA. In DNA form, the CDR3 reads TGTGCCAGCAGCCCAACCGGCGGTTCTTTTGATACGCAGTATTTT. The encoded protein is CASSPTGGSFDTQYF.

This rearrangement joins TRBV7-9 to TRBJ2-7, with D perhaps matching TRBD1 or TRBD2 (5 bases each). CDR1 SEHNR and CDR2 FQNEAQ come from the germline V gene (reference sequence). Trimming took off 4 bases at V and 3 bases at J, with 10 bases between the two ends. This CDR3 comprises 13 residues. The CDR3 loop reads CASSSRGDYEQYF. In DNA form, the CDR3 reads TGTGCCAGCAGCTCACGGGGCGACTACGAGCAGTACTTC.

This clonotype was counted between two and nine times. The chain employs TRBV6-5 and TRBJ2-2, with 12 nucleotides matching TRBD2. The CDR3 covers 18 residues. Germline V CDR1 and CDR2: MNHEY, SVGAGI. The V and J ends lost 4 bases and 5 bases, in that order; junction bases with no gene match: 11. For the CDR3, the DNA is TGTGCCAGCAGTTCAAACCTAGCGGGGGGGCCACGAACCGGGGAGCTGTTTTTT. Translation gives CASSSNLAGGPRTGELFF.

The chain links TRBV7-2 to TRBJ2-3, with TRBD2 identical over 10 bases. The CDR3 length is 16 residues. Unmatched junction bases numbered 4, after V lost 2 bases and J lost 2 bases. Per germline, CDR1 SGHTA and CDR2 FQGNSA. CDR3 in amino acids: CASSLTSGIFTDTQYF. The CDR3, as DNA: TGTGCCAGCAGCTTAACTAGCGGGATATTCACAGATACGCAGTATTTT.

This chain links TRBV20-1 with TRBJ1-3; D may be TRBD1 (5 bases). Germline V CDR1 and CDR2: DFQATT, SNEGSKA (reference sequence). This CDR3 comprises 15 residues. Trimming cost V 2 bases and J 0 bases, with 11 bases left between them. The CDR3 spells CSARPGTFSGNTIYF. The CDR3 coding sequence is TGCAGTGCTAGACCGGGGACTTTCTCTGGAAACACCATATATTTT.

The chain has TRBV4-3 and TRBJ2-7, with a weak D call TRBD2 (6 bases). This CDR3 spans 15 amino acids. The V gene's germline CDR1 is LGHNA and CDR2 YSLEER. The ends were cut back, 0 bases at V and 0 bases at J, with 9 bases in the middle. In DNA, the CDR3 is TGCGCCAGCAGCCAAGATACTAGCCGCTCCTACGAGCAGTACTTC. Translation: CASSQDTSRSYEQYF.

The chain couples TRBV18 to TRBJ2-3; D is possibly TRBD2 (6 bases). The CDR3 has 15 amino acids. Germline V CDR1 and CDR2: KGHSH, LQKENI. Deletions cut 3 bases from V and 4 bases from J, with 14 bases between. This CDR3 is CASSPWGTVADTQYF. For the CDR3, the DNA is TGTGCCAGCTCACCGTGGGGGACTGTTGCAGATACGCAGTATTTT.

The sample holds a few counts of this clonotype. The chain uses TRBV20-1 and TRBJ1-2, with TRBD1 matching 10 bases. In germline, CDR1 is DFQATT, CDR2 SNEGSKA (reference sequence). V was clipped by 5 bases and J by 8 bases; unmatched bases: 8. The CDR3 has 13 residues. CDR3 protein: CSAAGTGERGYTF. The CDR3 DNA is TGCAGTGCTGCCGGGACAGGGGAACGAGGCTACACCTTC.

This clonotype was seen more than once but under ten times. This chain uses TRBV3-1 with TRBJ2-1, with a weak D call TRBD2 (6 bases). The CDR3 is 15 residues long. Germline V gives CDR1 LGHDT, CDR2 YNNKEL (reference sequence). Trimming took off 3 bases at V and 13 bases at J, with 22 bases between the two ends. The CDR3 region has the DNA TGTGCCAGCAGCCACGCTTATGAACTAGCCCCACAACAGTTCTTC. As protein: CASSHAYELAPQQFF.

This clonotype has a handful of counts. This chain connects TRBV19 to TRBJ2-2, with D perhaps matching TRBD1 (8 bases). V was cut by 9 bases and J by 1 base, with 15 bases left in between. The CDR3 contains 15 residues. CDR1 is LNHDA, CDR2 SQIVND, per germline (reference sequence). The CDR3 sequence: CASRGDRLNTGELFF. DNA for the CDR3: TGTGCCAGCCGGGGGGACAGGTTGAACACCGGGGAGCTGTTTTTT.

V is TRBV11-2 and J is TRBJ2-7; no definite D call. Germline assignment: CDR1 SGHAT and CDR2 FQNNGV. This CDR3 has 16 amino acids. The V gene lost 1 base and the J gene lost 3 bases, with 16 bases spanning the gap. Here the CDR3 DNA reads TGTGCCAGCAGCTTAGTCAGGACGGCAGGAGACTACGAGCAGTACTTC. Translation: CASSLVRTAGDYEQYF.

The chain combines TRBV6-5 with TRBJ1-1; 8 bases agree with TRBD1. Germline V gene data show CDR1 as MNHEY and CDR2 as SVGAGI. Trimming took 5 bases from V and 3 from J; bases not matched to a gene: 2. This CDR3 has 13 residues. The DNA of the CDR3 is TGTGCCAGCAGTACGGACAGGGACACTGAAGCTTTCTTT. Its protein product is CASSTDRDTEAFF.

Ten or more counts support this clonotype. This chain joins TRBV20-1 and TRBJ2-3; TRBD2 matches at 9 bases. Unmatched junction bases numbered 2, after V lost 2 bases and J lost 2 bases. CDR1 DFQATT and CDR2 SNEGSKA come from the germline V gene (reference sequence). This CDR3 has 14 amino acids. In DNA, the CDR3 is TGCAGTGCTAGAAGACTAGCGGCCACAGATACGCAGTATTTT. Translating gives CSARRLAATDTQYF.

This clonotype was picked up a small number of times. The rearrangement links TRBV3-1 to TRBJ2-1; D is uncertain. V lost 1 base and J 8 bases, leaving 15 bases between the germline ends. The CDR3 is 15 residues long. Looked up from germline, CDR1 is LGHDT and CDR2 is YNNKEL (reference sequence). This CDR3 reads CASSQGDLPQDEQFF. The DNA for the CDR3 is TGTGCCAGCAGCCAAGGTGATCTTCCCCAGGATGAGCAGTTCTTC.

The chain recombines TRBV7-2 with TRBJ2-2; 11 nucleotides align to TRBD2. V was pared by 5 bases and J by 0 bases, with 17 bases of the junction left unmatched. CDR1 is SGHTA and CDR2 is FQGNSA in the germline V gene. The CDR3 totals 21 residues. The CDR3 nucleotides are TGTGCCAGCAGCCCTACGACAATGACGGGACTAGCGGACGCGAACACCGGGGAGCTGTTTTTT. Residues: CASSPTTMTGLADANTGELFF.

The rearrangement joins TRBV7-2 to TRBJ2-7; TRBD2 agrees at 8 bases. The germline gives CDR1 SGHTA, CDR2 FQGNSA. The V gene end was trimmed by 2 bases and the J gene end by 3 bases; junction bases not matched to a gene: 6. The CDR3 extends over 15 amino acids. The CDR3 is CASSLTGGPRYEQYF. In nucleotides, the CDR3 is TGTGCCAGCAGCTTAACGGGAGGGCCTCGCTACGAGCAGTACTTC.

This chain links TRBV28 with TRBJ1-5; D ambiguous. The CDR3 totals 14 residues. The germline V and J ends were trimmed by 8 bases and 5 bases, with 16 bases remaining between them. Germline CDR1 MDHEN, CDR2 SYDVKM. The CDR3 DNA follows: TGTGCCAGCGCCCGCAGAGACATCTATCAGCCCCAGCATTTT. It yields the protein CASARRDIYQPQHF.

V and J are TRBV29-1 and TRBJ2-3; D call uncertain. Germline CDR1 and CDR2: SQVTM and ANQGSEA. The V gene lost 6 bases and the J gene lost 5 bases, with 15 bases spanning the gap. The CDR3 spans 13 residues. This CDR3 reads CSVLPGTLDTQYF. In DNA, the CDR3 is TGCAGCGTCCTGCCAGGCACCTTAGATACGCAGTATTTT.

In this sample, this clonotype turned up a few times. The rearrangement links TRBV5-5 to TRBJ2-7; TRBD2 aligns across 11 bases. Germline V lookup: CDR1 SGHKS, CDR2 YYEKEE (reference sequence). J gave up 2 bases and V 5 bases, and 9 bases lay outside the gene matches. This CDR3 contains 16 residues. The CDR3 coding sequence is TGTGCCAGCAGAATTACCCTAGCGGGAGGAACCTACGAGCAGTACTTC. Its protein product is CASRITLAGGTYEQYF.

This clonotype has just a few counts. V and J are TRBV4-2 and TRBJ2-7; TRBD2 agrees at 12 bases. The ends lost 1 base at V and 2 bases at J; junction bases unmatched: 9. The germline V gene encodes CDR1 LGHNA and CDR2 YNFKEQ. There are 18 residues in the CDR3. The CDR3 loop is CASSQAWTSGTLTYEQYF. For the CDR3, the DNA is TGTGCCAGCAGCCAAGCGTGGACTAGCGGGACCCTTACCTACGAGCAGTACTTC.

This clonotype was counted a few times. The chain has TRBV6-2 or TRBV6-3 and TRBJ1-2; D may be TRBD1 (5 bases). CDR3 length: 12 amino acids. Germline CDR1 MNHEY, CDR2 SVGEGT. Between the trimmed V and J ends, which lost 2 bases and 5 bases, there was a span of 6 bases. The CDR3 coding sequence is TGTGCCAGCAGTTACGGGGCATATGGCTACACCTTC. It specifies CASSYGAYGYTF.

This clonotype was detected only a few times. This chain joins TRBV25-1 and TRBJ2-7; 9 bases fit TRBD2. Germline V gene data show CDR1 as MGHDK and CDR2 as SYGVNS. This CDR3 has 15 residues. J gave up 0 bases and V 1 base, and 1 base lay outside the gene matches. For the CDR3, the DNA is TGTGCCAGCAGTGAATCTAGCGGGATCTCCTACGAGCAGTACTTC. It is translated as CASSESSGISYEQYF.

This clonotype was recorded at least ten times. This chain links TRBV2 with TRBJ2-5; TRBD2 matches 7 bases. The V gene end was trimmed by 6 bases and the J gene end by 5 bases; junction bases not matched to a gene: 9. This CDR3 contains 14 residues. CDR1 and CDR2 (germline): SNHLY, FYNNEI. CDR3 in amino acids: CASSLYGRWETQYF. CDR3 DNA sequence: TGTGCCAGCAGCCTCTACGGGAGGTGGGAGACCCAGTACTTC.

This chain uses TRBV12-3 or TRBV12-4 with TRBJ1-1; 7 nucleotides match TRBD1. V lost 6 bases to trimming and J lost 0 bases; unmatched junction nucleotides: 10. The CDR3 sequence is 16 residues long. This CDR3 reads CASRYRGAVMNTEAFF. CDR3 bases: TGTGCCAGCAGATACAGGGGCGCCGTTATGAACACTGAAGCTTTCTTT.

CDR3 protein: CSARRPGQGAGEQFF. In DNA, the CDR3 is TGCAGTGCTAGAAGGCCGGGACAGGGGGCAGGGGAGCAGTTCTTC. This chain uses TRBV20-1 with TRBJ2-1; 12 bases match TRBD1. CDR3 size: 15 residues. From germline, CDR1 is DFQATT and CDR2 SNEGSKA (reference sequence). With V trimmed by 2 bases and J by 10 bases, 9 bases remained unmatched.